This TCR beta chain was obtained from a study of T cell repertoires in cytomegalovirus infection. Points from the study as a whole: Dominant in the ex vivo response were TCR beta clonotypes restricted by HLA-C and specific for CMV.

This clonotype appeared a few times. The target antigen is unknown. Germline V gene sequence: CDR1 MDHEN, CDR2 SYDVKM. The CDR3 consists of 15 residues. V dropped 3 bases and J dropped 3; count of bases not matched to a gene: 6. Each CDR3 protein is one row after TCRdb ran MiXCR on the reads. The table includes a few hundred thousand distinct CDR3 sequences, about 39% detected once. Sequenced material: cultured PBMCs, taken from culture after CMV antigen stimulation. The chain combines TRBV28 with TRBJ2-7; TRBD2 aligns across 9 bases. The TCR sequence derives from a human donor in good health (CMV status not recorded). Some clones in this sample may be carry-over from other donors' samples. The DNA for the CDR3 is TGTGCCAGCAGTTTGTCCGGACTAGCGCTCTACGAGCAGTACTTC. Protein: CASSLSGLALYEQYF.